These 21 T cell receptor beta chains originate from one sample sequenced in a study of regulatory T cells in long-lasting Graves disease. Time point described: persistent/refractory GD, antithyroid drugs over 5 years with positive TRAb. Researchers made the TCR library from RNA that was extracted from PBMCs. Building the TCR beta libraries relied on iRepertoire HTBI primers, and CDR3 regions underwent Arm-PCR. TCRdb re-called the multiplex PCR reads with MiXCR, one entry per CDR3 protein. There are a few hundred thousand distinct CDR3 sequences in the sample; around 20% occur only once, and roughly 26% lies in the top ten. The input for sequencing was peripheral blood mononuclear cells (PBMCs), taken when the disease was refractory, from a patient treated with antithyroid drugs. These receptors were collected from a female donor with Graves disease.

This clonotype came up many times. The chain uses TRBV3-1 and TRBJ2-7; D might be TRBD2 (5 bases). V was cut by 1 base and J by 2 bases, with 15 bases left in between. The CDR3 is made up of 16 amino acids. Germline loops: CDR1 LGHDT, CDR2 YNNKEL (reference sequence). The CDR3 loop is CASSQARTGWPYEQYF. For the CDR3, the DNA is TGTGCCAGCAGCCAAGCCCGGACGGGGTGGCCCTACGAGCAGTACTTC.

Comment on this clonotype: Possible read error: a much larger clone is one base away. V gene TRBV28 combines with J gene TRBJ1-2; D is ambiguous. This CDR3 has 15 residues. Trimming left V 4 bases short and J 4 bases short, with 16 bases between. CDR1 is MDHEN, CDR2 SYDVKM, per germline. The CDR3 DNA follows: TGTGCCAGCAGTTCCCCGGACCCAGCTAGCTATGGCTACACCTTC. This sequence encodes CASSSPDPASYGYTF.

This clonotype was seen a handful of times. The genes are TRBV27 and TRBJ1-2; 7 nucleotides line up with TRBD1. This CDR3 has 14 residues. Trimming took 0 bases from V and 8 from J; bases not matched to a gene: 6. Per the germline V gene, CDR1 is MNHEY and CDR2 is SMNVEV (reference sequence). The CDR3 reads CASSLSPRGGGYTF. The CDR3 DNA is TGTGCCAGCAGTTTATCGCCCAGGGGGGGAGGCTACACCTTC.

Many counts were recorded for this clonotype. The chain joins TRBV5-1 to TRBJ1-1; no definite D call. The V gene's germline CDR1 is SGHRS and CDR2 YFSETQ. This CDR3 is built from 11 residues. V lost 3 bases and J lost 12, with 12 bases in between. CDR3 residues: CASSSASLTFF. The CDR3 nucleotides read TGCGCCAGCAGCTCGGCCAGCTTGACTTTCTTT.

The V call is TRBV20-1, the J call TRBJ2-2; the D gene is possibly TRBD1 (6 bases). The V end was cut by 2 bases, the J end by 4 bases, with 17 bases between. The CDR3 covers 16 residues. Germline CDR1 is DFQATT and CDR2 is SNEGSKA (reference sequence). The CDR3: CSARNTGRASTGELFF. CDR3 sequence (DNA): TGCAGTGCTAGAAACACAGGGCGCGCGAGCACCGGGGAGCTGTTTTTT.

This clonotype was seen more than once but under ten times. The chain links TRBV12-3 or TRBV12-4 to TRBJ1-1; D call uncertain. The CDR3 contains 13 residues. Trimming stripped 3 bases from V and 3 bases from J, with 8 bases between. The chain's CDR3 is CASSFDKYTEAFF. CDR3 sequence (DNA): TGTGCCAGCAGTTTCGACAAGTACACTGAAGCTTTCTTT.

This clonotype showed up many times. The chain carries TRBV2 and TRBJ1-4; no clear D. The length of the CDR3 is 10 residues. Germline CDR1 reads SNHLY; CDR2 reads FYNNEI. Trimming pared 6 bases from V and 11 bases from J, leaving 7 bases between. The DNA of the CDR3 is TGTGCCAGCAGGGTCGGGAAACTGTTTTTT. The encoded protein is CASRVGKLFF.

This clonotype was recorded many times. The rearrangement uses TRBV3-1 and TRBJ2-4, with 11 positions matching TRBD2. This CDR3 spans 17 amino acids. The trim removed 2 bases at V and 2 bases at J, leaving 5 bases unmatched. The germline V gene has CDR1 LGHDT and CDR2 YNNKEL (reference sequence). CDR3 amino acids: CASSQTRLAGSKNIQYF. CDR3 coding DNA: TGTGCCAGCAGCCAAACCCGACTAGCGGGATCCAAAAACATTCAGTACTTC.

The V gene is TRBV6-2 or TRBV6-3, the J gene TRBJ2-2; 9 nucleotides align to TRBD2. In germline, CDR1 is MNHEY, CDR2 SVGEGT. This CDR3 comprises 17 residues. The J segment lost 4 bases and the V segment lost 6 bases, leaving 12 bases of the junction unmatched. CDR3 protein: CASSTNQGLAGTGELFF. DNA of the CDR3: TGTGCCAGCAGCACCAATCAGGGACTAGCAGGCACCGGGGAGCTGTTTTTT.

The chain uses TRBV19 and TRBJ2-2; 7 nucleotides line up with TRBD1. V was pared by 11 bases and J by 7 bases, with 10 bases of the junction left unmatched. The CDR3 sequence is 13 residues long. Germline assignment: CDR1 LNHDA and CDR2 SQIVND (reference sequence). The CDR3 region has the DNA TGTGCCGTGCAACCTTGGGACAGCGGGGAGCTGTTTTTT. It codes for CAVQPWDSGELFF. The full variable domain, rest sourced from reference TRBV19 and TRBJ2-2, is DGGITQSPKYLFRKEGQNVTLSCEQNLNHDAMYWYRQDPGQGLRLIYYSQIVNDFQKGDIAEGYSVSREKKESFPLTVTSAQKNPTAFYLCAVQPWDSGELFFGEGSRLTVL.

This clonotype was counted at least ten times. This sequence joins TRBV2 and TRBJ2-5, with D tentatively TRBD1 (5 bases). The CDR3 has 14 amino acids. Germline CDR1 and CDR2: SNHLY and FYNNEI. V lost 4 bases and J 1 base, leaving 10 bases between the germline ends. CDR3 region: CASSAMTVQETQYF. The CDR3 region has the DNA TGTGCCAGCAGTGCTATGACAGTCCAAGAGACCCAGTACTTC.

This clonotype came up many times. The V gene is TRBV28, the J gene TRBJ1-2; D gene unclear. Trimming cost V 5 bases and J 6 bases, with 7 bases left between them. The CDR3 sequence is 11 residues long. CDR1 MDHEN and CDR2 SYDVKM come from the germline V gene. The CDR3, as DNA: TGTGCCAGCAGTAAGCATGATGGCTACACCTTC. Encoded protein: CASSKHDGYTF.

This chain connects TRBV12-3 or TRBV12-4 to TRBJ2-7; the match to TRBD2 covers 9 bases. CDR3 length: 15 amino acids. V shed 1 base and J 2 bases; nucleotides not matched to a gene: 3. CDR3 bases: TGTGCCAGCAGTTTAGACTTAGCGGGAGCCTACGAGCAGTACTTC. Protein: CASSLDLAGAYEQYF.

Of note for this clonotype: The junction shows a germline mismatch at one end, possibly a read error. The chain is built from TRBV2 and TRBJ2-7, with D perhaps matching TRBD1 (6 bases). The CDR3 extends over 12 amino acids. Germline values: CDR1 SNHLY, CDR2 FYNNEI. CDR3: CASQTGIYEQYF. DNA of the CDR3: TGTGCCAGCCAGACAGGTATCTACGAGCAGTATTTC.

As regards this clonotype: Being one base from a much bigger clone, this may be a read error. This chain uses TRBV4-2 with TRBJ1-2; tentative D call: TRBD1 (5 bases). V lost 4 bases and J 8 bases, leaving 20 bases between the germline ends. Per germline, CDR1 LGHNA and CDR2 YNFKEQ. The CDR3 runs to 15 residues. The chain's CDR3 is CASSPDLDSIVGYTF. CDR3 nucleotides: TGTGCCAGCAGCCCAGACCTAGACAGTATTGTGGGCTACACCTTC.

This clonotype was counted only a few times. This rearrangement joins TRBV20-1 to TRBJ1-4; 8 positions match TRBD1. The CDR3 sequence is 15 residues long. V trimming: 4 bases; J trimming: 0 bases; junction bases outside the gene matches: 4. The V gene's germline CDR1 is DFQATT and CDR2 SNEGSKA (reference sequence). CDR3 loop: CSAMTGAATNEKLFF. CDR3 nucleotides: TGCAGTGCTATGACAGGGGCCGCAACTAATGAAAAACTGTTTTTT.

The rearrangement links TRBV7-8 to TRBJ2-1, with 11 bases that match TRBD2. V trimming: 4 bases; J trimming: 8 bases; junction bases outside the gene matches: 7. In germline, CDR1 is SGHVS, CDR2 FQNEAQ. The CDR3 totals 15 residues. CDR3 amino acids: CASSSTSGSGDEQFF. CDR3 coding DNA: TGTGCCAGCAGCTCTACTAGCGGGAGTGGGGATGAGCAGTTCTTC.

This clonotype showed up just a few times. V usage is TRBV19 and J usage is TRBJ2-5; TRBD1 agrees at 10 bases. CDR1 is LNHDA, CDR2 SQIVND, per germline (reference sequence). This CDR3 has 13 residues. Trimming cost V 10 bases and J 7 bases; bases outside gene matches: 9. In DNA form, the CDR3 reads TGTGCCACCTCGGGACAGGGGAGCGGGACCCAGTACTTC. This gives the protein CATSGQGSGTQYF. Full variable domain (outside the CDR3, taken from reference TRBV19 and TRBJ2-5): DGGITQSPKYLFRKEGQNVTLSCEQNLNHDAMYWYRQDPGQGLRLIYYSQIVNDFQKGDIAEGYSVSREKKESFPLTVTSAQKNPTAFYLCATSGQGSGTQYFGPGTRLLVL.

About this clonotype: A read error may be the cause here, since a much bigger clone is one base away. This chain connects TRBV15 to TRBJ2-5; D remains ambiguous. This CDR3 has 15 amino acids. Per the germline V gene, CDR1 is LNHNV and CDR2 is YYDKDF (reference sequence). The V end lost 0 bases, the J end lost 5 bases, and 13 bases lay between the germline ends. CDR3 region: CATSRDTELGETQYF. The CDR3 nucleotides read TGTGCCACCAGCAGAGATACGGAACTCGGGGAGACCCAGTACTTC.

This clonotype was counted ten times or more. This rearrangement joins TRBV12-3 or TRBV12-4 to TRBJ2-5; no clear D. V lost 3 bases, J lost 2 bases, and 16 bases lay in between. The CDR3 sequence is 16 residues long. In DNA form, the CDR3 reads TGTGCCAGCAGTTTCGCCCACGGCAGCCAGCAAGAGACCCAGTACTTC. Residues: CASSFAHGSQQETQYF.

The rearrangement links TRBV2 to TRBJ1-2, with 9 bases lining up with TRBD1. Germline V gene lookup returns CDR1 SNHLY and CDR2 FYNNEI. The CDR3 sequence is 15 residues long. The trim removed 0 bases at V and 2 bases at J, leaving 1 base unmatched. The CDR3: CASSEAGTGNYGYTF. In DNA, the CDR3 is TGTGCCAGCAGTGAAGCGGGGACAGGGAACTATGGCTACACCTTC. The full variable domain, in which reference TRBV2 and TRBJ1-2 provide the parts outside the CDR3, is EPEVTQTPSHQVTQMGQEVILRCVPISNHLYFYWYRQILGQKVEFLVSFYNNEISEKSEIFDDQFSVERPDGSNFTLKIRSTKLEDSAMYFCASSEAGTGNYGYTFGSGTRLTVV.